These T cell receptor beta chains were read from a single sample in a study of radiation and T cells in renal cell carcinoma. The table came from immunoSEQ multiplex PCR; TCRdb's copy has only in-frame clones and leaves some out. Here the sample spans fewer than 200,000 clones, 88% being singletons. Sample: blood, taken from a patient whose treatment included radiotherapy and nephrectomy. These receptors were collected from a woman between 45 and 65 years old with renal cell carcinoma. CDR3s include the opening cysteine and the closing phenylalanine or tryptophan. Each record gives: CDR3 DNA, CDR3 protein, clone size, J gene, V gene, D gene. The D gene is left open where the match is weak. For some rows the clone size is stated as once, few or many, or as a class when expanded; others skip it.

TGTGCCAGCAGCTTAGATCGGGGGGACACTGAAGCTTTCTTT	CASSLDRGDTEAFF	.	TRBJ1-1	TRBV11-1	.
TGCGCCAGCAGCTTGGCGACAGAAATAGATACGCAGTATTTT	CASSLATEIDTQYF	.	TRBJ2-3	TRBV5-1	.
TGTGCCAGTAGTATCGAGGAGGGGTATAATTCACCCCTCCACTTT	CASSIEEGYNSPLHF	.	TRBJ1-6	TRBV19	.
TGTGCCAGCAGTGAAGGGTACGCATGGAACACTGAAGCTTTCTTT	CASSEGYAWNTEAFF	.	TRBJ1-1	TRBV2	.
TGCGCCAGCAGCCAAGACCGTGGGGGGGACACCGGGGAGCTGTTTTTT	CASSQDRGGDTGELFF	.	TRBJ2-2	TRBV4-3	TRBD2
TGTGCCAGCAGCCAAAGTGGGACGGTTAGCAATCAGCCCCAGCATTTT	CASSQSGTVSNQPQHF	.	TRBJ1-5	TRBV7-2	.
TGTGCCGTTCGGACCGGAGGGAGGGAGACCCAGTACTTC	CAVRTGGRETQYF	.	TRBJ2-5	TRBV6-1	.
TGCGCCAGCAGCCAAGGAGACAGGGCGCACTATGGCTACACCTTC	CASSQGDRAHYGYTF	.	TRBJ1-2	TRBV4-3	TRBD1
TGTGCCAGCTCACCACCGGGACAGGGGGGACAGTTCTTC	CASSPPGQGGQFF	.	TRBJ2-1	TRBV18	TRBD1
TGCGCCAGCAGTTCGACAGTTGACTATGGCTACACCTTC	CASSSTVDYGYTF	.	TRBJ1-2	TRBV5-1	.
TGTGCCATCAGTGAGCCCTCGGCGGTGGCTTTCTTT	CAISEPSAVAFF	.	TRBJ1-1	TRBV10-3	.
TGTGCCAGTACCCAGGACAGGGGGACTGAAGCTTTCTTT	CASTQDRGTEAFF	.	TRBJ1-1	TRBV19	TRBD1
TGCAGCGTTGAAGAGGCCGGGTCGGAAGCTTTCTTT	CSVEEAGSEAFF	.	TRBJ1-1	TRBV29-1	.
TGTGCCAGCAGCCCGTGGGGGGGGGCGCTCCTTGAGCAGTTCTTC	CASSPWGGALLEQFF	.	TRBJ2-1	TRBV7-2	.
TGCAGTGCCTGGGACCGAACTGAAGCTTTCTTT	CSAWDRTEAFF	few	TRBJ1-1	TRBV20-1	.